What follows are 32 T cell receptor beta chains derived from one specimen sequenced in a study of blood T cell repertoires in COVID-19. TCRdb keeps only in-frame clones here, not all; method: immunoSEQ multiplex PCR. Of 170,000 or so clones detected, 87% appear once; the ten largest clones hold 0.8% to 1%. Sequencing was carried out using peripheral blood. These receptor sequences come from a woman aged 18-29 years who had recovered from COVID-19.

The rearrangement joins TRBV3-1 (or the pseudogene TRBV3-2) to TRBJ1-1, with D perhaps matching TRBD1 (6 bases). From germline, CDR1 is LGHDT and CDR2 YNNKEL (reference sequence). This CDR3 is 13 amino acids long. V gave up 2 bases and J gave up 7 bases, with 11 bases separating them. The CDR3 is CASSQQADSEAFF. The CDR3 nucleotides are TGTGCCAGCAGCCAACAAGCGGACAGTGAAGCTTTCTTT.

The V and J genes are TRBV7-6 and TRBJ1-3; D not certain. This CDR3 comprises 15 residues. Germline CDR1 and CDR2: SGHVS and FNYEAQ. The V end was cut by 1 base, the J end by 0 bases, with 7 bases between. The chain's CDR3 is CASSLGRNSGNTIYF. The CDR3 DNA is TGTGCCAGCAGCTTAGGGCGGAACTCTGGAAACACCATATATTTT.

The CDR3 nucleotides are TGTGCCAGCAGCTTTTCGCAGTCCTATGGCTACACCTTC. Its protein is CASSFSQSYGYTF. The genes are TRBV7-9 and TRBJ1-2, with D uncertain. V was clipped by 3 bases and J by 4 bases, with 9 bases between them. CDR3 length equals 13 residues. The germline gives CDR1 SEHNR, CDR2 FQNEAQ (reference sequence).

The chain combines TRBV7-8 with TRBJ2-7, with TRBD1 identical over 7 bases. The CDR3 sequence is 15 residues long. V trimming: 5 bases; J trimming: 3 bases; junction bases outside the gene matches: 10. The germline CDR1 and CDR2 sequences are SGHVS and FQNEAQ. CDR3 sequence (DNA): TGTGCCAGCAGCGCAGACAGGGTAGCACTCTACGAGCAGTACTTC. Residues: CASSADRVALYEQYF.

This CDR3 reads CASSPSVYSGANVLTF. Written as DNA, the CDR3 is TGTGCCAGCAGCCCTTCTGTCTACTCTGGGGCCAACGTCCTGACTTTC. The chain joins TRBV21-1 to TRBJ2-6; TRBD2 is the table's D call and was not checked against the DNA. TRBV21-1 is termed a pseudogene. The CDR3 spans 16 residues.

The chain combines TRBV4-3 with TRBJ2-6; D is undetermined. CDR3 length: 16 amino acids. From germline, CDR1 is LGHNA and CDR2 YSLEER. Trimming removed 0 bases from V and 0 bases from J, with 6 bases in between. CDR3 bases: TGCGCCAGCAGCCAAGAGCTGAGCTCTGGGGCCAACGTCCTGACTTTC. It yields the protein CASSQELSSGANVLTF.

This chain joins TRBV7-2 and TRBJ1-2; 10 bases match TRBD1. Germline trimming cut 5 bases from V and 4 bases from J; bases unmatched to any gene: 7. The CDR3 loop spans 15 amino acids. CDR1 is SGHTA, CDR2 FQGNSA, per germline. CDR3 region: CASSQTGGLGYGYTF. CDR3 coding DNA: TGTGCCAGCAGCCAGACAGGGGGCTTAGGCTATGGCTACACCTTC.

CDR3 region: CASSQEGSAGGPHEQFF. Written as DNA, the CDR3 is TGCGCCAGCAGCCAAGAAGGGTCGGCGGGAGGGCCCCATGAGCAGTTCTTC. The chain couples TRBV4-3 to TRBJ2-1; 9 bases fit TRBD2. Germline lookup yields CDR1 LGHNA and CDR2 YSLEER. CDR3 size: 17 residues. The V gene end was trimmed by 0 bases and the J gene end by 8 bases; junction bases not matched to a gene: 11.

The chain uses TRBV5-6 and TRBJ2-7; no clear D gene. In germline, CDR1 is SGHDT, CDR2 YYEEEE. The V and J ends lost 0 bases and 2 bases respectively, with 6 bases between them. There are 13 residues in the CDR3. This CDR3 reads CASSLAYPYEQYF. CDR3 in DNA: TGTGCCAGCAGCTTGGCTTATCCCTACGAGCAGTACTTC. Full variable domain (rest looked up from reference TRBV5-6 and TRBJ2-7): DAGVTQSPTHLIKTRGQQVTLRCSPKSGHDTVSWYQQALGQGPQFIFQYYEEEERQRGNFPDRFSGHQFPNYSSELNVNALLLGDSALYLCASSLAYPYEQYFGPGTRLTVT.

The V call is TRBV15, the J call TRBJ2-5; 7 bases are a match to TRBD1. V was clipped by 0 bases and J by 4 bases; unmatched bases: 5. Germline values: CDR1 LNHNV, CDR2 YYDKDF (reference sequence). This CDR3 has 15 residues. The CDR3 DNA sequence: TGTGCCACCAGCAGAGATCGGACAGGCCCAGAGACCCAGTACTTC. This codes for CATSRDRTGPETQYF.

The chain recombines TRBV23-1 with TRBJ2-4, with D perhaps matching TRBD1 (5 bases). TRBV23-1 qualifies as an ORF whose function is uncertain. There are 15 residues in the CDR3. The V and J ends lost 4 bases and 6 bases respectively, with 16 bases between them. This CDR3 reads CASSPPVGLRNIQYF. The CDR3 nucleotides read TGCGCCAGCAGTCCCCCCGTGGGGCTAAGAAACATTCAGTACTTC.

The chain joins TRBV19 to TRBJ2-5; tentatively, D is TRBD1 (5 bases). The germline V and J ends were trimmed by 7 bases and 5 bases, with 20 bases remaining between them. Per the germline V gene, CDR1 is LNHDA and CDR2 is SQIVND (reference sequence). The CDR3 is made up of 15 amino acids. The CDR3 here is CASTPGGAGVETQYF. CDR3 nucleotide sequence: TGTGCCAGTACCCCGGGTGGGGCTGGTGTGGAGACCCAGTACTTC.

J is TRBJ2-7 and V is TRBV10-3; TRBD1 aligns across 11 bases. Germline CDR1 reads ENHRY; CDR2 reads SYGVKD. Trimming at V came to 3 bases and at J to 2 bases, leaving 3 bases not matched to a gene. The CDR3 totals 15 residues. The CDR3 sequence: CAISDRTGGTYEQYF. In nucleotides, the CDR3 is TGTGCCATCAGTGACAGGACAGGGGGCACCTACGAGCAGTACTTC.

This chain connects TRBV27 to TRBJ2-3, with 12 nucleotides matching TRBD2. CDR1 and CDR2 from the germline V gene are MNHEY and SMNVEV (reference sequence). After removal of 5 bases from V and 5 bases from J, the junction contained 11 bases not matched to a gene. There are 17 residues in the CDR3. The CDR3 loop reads CASSPGASGRARDTQYF. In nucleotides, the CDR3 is TGTGCCAGCAGTCCCGGGGCTAGCGGGAGGGCCAGAGATACGCAGTATTTT.

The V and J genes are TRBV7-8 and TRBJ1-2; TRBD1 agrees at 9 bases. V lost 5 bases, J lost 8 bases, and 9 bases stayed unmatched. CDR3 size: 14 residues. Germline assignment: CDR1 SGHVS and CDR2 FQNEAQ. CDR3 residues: CASSPITGGRGYTF. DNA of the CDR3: TGTGCCAGCAGCCCCATCACAGGGGGCAGAGGCTACACCTTC.

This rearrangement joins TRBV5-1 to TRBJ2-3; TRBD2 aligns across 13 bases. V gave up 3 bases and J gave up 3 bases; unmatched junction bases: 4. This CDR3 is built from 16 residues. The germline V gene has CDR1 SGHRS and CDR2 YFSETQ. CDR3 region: CASSSGLAGATDTQYF. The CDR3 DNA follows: TGCGCCAGCAGCTCTGGACTAGCGGGAGCAACAGATACGCAGTATTTT.

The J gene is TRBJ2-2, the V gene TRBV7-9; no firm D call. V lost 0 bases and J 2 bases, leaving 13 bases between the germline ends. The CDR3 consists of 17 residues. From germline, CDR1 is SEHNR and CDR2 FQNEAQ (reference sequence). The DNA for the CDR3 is TGTGCCAGCAGCTTAGCTCGGCAGGTGCCTAACACCGGGGAGCTGTTTTTT. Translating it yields CASSLARQVPNTGELFF.

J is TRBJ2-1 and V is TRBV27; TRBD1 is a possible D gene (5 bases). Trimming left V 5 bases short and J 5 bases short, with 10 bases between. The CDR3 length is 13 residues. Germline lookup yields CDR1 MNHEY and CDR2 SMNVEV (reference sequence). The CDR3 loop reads CASSGETDNEQFF. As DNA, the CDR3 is TGTGCCAGCAGTGGTGAGACAGACAATGAGCAGTTCTTC.

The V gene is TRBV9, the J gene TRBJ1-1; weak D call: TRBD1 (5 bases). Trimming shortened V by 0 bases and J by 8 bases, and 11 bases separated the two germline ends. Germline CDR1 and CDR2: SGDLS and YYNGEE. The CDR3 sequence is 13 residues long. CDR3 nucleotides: TGTGCCAGCAGCGTAGAGGCAGGGAGGGAAGCTTTCTTT. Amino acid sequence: CASSVEAGREAFF.

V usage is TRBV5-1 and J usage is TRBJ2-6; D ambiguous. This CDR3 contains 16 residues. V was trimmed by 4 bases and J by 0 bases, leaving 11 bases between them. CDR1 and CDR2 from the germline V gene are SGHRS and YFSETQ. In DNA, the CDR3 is TGCGCCAGCAGCATTGACATACTCTCTGGGGCCAACGTCCTGACTTTC. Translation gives CASSIDILSGANVLTF. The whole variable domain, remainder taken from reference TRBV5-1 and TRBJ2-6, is KAGVTQTPRYLIKTRGQQVTLSCSPISGHRSVSWYQQTPGQGLQFLFEYFSETQRNKGNFPGRFSGRQFSNSRSEMNVSTLELGDSALYLCASSIDILSGANVLTFGAGSRLTVL.

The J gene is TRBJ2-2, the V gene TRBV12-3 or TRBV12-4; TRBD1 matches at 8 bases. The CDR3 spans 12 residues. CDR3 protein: CADRASTGELFF. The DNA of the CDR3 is TGTGCGGACAGGGCCTCGACCGGGGAGCTGTTTTTT.

The CDR3 DNA reads TGTGCCAGCAGTTACTCTCCCTGGACTAGCGGGCGACGCACAGATACGCAGTATTTT. Encoded protein: CASSYSPWTSGRRTDTQYF. This chain connects TRBV6-2 or TRBV6-3 to TRBJ2-3; 11 nucleotides agree with TRBD2. The germline V gene has CDR1 MNHEY and CDR2 SVGEGT. The CDR3 loop spans 19 amino acids. V gave up 0 bases and J gave up 1 base; unmatched junction bases: 9.

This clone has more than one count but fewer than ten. CDR3 nucleotides: TGTGCCTGGTGCGAATCATTCGATTCACCCCTCCACTTT. Translation: CAWCESFDSPLHF. The chain joins TRBV30 to TRBJ1-6; no firm D call. The CDR3 covers 13 residues. V lost 5 bases to trimming and J lost 8 bases, with 13 bases between them. Germline V gives CDR1 GTSNPN, CDR2 SVGIG (reference sequence).

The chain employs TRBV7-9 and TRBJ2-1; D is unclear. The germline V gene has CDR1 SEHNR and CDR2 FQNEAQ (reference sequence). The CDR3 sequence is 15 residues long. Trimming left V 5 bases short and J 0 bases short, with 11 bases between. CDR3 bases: TGTGCCAGCAGCCTTAACCCAGACTCCTACAATGAGCAGTTCTTC. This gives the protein CASSLNPDSYNEQFF.

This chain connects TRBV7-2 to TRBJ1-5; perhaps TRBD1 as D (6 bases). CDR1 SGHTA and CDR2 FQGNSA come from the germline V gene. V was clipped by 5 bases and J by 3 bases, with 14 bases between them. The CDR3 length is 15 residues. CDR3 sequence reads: CASSPEDRFNQPQHF. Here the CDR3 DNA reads TGTGCCAGCAGCCCCGAGGACAGATTCAATCAGCCCCAGCATTTT.

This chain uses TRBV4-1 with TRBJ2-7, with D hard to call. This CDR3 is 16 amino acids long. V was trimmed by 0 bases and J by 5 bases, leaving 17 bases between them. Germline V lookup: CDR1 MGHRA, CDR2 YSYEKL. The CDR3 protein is CASSQEGAPTRHEQYF. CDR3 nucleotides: TGCGCCAGCAGCCAAGAAGGAGCACCCACGAGGCACGAGCAGTACTTC.

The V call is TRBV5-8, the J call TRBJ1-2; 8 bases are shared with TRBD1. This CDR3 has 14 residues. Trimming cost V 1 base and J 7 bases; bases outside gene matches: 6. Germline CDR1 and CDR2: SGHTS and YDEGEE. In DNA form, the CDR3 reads TGTGCCAGCAGCTTGCCAGGGGGCGCGGGTGGCTACACCTTC. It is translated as CASSLPGGAGGYTF.

The CDR3 DNA reads TGTGCCAGCACCTCGATAGCGATTCAAGAGACCCAGTACTTC. The encoded protein is CASTSIAIQETQYF. The chain links TRBV28 to TRBJ2-5; maybe TRBD2 (5 bases). The CDR3 spans 14 residues. Per germline, CDR1 MDHEN and CDR2 SYDVKM. V was trimmed by 7 bases and J by 2 bases, leaving 14 bases between them.

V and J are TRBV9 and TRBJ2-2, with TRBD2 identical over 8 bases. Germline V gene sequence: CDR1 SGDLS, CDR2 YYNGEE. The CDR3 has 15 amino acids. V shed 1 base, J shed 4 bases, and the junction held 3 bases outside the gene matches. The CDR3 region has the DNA TGTGCCAGCAGCGTACAGCGGGAGAGCACCGGGGAGCTGTTTTTT. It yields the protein CASSVQRESTGELFF.

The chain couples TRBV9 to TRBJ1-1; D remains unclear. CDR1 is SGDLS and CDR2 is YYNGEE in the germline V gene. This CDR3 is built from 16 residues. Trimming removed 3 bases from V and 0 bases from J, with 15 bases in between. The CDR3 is CASSANGGGMNTEAFF. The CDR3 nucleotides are TGTGCCAGCAGCGCGAACGGAGGCGGAATGAACACTGAAGCTTTCTTT.

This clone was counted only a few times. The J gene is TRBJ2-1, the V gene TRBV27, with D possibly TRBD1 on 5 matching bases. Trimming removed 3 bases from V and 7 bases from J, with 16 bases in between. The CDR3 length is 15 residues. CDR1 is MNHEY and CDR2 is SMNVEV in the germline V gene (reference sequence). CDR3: CASSFAGLGLNEQFF. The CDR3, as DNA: TGTGCCAGCAGTTTTGCAGGGCTTGGGTTAAATGAGCAGTTCTTC.

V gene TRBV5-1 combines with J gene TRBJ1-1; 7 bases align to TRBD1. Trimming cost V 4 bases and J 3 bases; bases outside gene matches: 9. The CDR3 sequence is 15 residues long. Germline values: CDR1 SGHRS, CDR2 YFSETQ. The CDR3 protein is CASSLRQGLDTEAFF. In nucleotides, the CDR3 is TGCGCCAGCAGCCTCCGACAGGGTTTGGACACTGAAGCTTTCTTT.